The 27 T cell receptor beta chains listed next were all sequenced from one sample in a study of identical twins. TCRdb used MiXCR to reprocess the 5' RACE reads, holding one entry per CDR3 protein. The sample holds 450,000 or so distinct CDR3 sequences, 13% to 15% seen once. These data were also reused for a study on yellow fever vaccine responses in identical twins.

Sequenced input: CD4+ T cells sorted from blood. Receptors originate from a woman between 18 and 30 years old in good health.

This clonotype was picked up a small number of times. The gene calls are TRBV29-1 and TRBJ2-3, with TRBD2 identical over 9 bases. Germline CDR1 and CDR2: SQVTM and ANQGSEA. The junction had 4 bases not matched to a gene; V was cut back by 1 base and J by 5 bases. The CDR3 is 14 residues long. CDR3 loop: CSVEGGGAGDTQYF. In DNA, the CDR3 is TGCAGCGTTGAAGGCGGGGGGGCCGGAGATACGCAGTATTTT.

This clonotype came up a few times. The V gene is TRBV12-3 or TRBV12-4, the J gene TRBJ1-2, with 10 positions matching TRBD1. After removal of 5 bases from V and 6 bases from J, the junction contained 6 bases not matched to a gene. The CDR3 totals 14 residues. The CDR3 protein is CASSPTGTGDGYTF. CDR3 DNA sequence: TGTGCCAGCAGTCCGACCGGGACAGGGGATGGCTACACCTTC.

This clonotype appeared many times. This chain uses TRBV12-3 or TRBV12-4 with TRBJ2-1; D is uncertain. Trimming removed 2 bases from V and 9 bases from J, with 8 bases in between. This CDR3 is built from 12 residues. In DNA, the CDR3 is TGTGCCAGCAGTTTAAGAAGGAGTGAGCAGTTCTTC. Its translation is CASSLRRSEQFF.

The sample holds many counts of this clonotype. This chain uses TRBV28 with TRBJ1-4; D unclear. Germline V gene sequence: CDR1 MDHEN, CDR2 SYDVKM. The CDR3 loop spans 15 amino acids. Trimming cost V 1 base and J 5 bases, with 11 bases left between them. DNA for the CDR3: TGTGCCAGCAGTTTATCAGTAAAGGGAAATGAAAAACTGTTTTTT. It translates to CASSLSVKGNEKLFF.

The CDR3 DNA reads as TGTGCCATCAGTGAGGAACTAGCCTCCTACGAGCAGTACTTC. It is translated as CAISEELASYEQYF. The V and J genes are TRBV10-3 and TRBJ2-7; weak D call: TRBD2 (6 bases). Looked up from germline, CDR1 is ENHRY and CDR2 is SYGVKD. This CDR3 spans 14 amino acids. V dropped 2 bases and J dropped 0 bases, with 8 bases sitting between them.

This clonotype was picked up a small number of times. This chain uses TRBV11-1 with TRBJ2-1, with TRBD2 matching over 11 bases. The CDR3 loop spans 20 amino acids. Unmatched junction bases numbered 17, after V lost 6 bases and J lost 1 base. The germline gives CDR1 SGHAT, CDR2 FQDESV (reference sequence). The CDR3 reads CASSFRPVAGGPKSYNEQFF. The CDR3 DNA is TGTGCCAGCAGTTTTAGGCCGGTAGCGGGAGGGCCCAAATCCTACAATGAGCAGTTCTTC.

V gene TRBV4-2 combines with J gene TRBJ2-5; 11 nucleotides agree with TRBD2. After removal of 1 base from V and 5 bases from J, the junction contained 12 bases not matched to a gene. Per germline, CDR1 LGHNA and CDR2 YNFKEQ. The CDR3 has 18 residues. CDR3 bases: TGTGCCAGCAGCCAAGGAAGACTAGCGGGACGGCCCCTCGAGACCCAGTACTTC. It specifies CASSQGRLAGRPLETQYF.

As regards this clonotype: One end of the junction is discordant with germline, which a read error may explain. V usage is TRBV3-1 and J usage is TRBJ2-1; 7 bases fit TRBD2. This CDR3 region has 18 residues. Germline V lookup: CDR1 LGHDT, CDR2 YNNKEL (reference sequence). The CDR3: CTSSSPKGQRGSYNEQFF. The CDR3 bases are TGTACCAGCAGTTCTCCCAAGGGCCAGCGGGGCTCCTACAATGAGCAGTTCTTC.

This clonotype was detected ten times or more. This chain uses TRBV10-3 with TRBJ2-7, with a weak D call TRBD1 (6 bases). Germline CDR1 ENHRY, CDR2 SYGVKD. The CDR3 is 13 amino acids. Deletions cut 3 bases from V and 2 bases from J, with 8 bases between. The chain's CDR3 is CAISEHRAYEQYF. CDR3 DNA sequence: TGTGCCATCAGTGAACACAGGGCCTACGAGCAGTACTTC.

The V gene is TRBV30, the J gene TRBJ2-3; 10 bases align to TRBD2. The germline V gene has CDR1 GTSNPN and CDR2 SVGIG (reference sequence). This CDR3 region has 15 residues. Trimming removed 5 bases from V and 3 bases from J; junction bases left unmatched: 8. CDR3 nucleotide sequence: TGTGCCTGGGCGGCGCAGGGACTAGCGACAGATACGCAGTATTTT. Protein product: CAWAAQGLATDTQYF. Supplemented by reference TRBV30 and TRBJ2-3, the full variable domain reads SQTIHQWPATLVQPVGSPLSLECTVEGTSNPNLYWYRQAAGRGLQLLFYSVGIGQISSEVPQNLSASRPQDRQFILSSKKLLLSDSGFYLCAWAAQGLATDTQYFGPGTRLTVL.

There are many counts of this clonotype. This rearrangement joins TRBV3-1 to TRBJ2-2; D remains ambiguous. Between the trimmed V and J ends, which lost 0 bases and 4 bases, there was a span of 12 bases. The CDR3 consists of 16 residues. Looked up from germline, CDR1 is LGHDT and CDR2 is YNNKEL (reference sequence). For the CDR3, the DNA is TGTGCCAGCAGCCAAGATAGGTTGCAAATCACCGGGGAGCTGTTTTTT. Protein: CASSQDRLQITGELFF.

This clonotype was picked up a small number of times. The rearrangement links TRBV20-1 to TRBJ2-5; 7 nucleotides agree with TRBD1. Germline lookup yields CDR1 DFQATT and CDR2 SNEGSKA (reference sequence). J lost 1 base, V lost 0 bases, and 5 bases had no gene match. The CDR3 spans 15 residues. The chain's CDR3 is CSARDLQGTQETQYF. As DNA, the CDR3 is TGCAGTGCTAGAGACTTACAGGGGACCCAAGAGACCCAGTACTTC.

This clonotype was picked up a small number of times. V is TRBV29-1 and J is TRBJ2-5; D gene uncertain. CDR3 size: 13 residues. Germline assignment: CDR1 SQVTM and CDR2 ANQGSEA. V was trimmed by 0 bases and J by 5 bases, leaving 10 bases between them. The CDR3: CSVEEKGRETQYF. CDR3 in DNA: TGCAGCGTTGAAGAAAAGGGCAGGGAGACCCAGTACTTC.

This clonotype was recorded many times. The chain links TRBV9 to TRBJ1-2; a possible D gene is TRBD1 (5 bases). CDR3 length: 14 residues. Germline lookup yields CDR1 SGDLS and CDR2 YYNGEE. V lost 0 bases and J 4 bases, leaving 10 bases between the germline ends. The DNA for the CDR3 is TGTGCCAGCAGCGTAGTTTCGGGGGGCTATGGCTACACCTTC. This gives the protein CASSVVSGGYGYTF.

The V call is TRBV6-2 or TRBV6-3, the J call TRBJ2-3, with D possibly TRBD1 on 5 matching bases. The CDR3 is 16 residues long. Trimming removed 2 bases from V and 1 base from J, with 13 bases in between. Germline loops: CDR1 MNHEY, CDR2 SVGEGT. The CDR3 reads CASSYPHQGGTDTQYF. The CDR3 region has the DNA TGTGCCAGCAGTTACCCCCATCAAGGGGGCACAGATACGCAGTATTTT.

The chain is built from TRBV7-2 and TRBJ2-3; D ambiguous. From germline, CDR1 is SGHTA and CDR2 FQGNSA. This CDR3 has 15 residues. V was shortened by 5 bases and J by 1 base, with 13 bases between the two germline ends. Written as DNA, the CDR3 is TGTGCCAGCAGCCCCGGGCCGACTGGCACAGATACGCAGTATTTT. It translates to CASSPGPTGTDTQYF.

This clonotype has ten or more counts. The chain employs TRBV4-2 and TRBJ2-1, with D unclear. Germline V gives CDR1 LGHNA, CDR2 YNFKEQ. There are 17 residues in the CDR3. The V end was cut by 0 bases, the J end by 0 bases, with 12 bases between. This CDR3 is CASSQDIGSRSYNEQFF. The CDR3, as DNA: TGTGCCAGCAGCCAAGATATTGGGTCCCGCTCCTACAATGAGCAGTTCTTC.

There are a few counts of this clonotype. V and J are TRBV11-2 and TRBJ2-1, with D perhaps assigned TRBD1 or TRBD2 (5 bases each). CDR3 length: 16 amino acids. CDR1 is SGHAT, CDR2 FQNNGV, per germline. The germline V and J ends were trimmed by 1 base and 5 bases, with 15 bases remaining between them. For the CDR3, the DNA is TGTGCCAGCAGCTTAGGCAGAACAGGAGCGGACAATGAGCAGTTCTTC. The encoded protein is CASSLGRTGADNEQFF.

Here the CDR3 DNA reads TGTGCCACCCGGGCCCGAAATACGCAGTATTTT. Protein: CATRARNTQYF. The gene calls are TRBV24-1 and TRBJ2-3, with unresolved D. Germline values: CDR1 KGHDR, CDR2 SFDVKD. The CDR3 has 11 amino acids. With 9 bases removed from V and 7 bases from J, the gap between germline ends came to 10 bases.

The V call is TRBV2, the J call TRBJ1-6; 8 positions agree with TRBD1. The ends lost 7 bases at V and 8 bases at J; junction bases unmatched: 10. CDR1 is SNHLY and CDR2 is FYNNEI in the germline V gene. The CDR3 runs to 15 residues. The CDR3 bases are TGTGCCAGCAACTTCAGGGGGCTTATTGATTCACCCCTCCACTTT. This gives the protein CASNFRGLIDSPLHF.

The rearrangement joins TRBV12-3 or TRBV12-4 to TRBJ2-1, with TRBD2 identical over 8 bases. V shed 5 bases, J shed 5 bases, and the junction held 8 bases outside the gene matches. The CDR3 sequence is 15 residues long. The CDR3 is CASSVSGASNNEQFF. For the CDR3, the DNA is TGTGCCAGCAGTGTTAGCGGGGCCTCGAACAATGAGCAGTTCTTC.

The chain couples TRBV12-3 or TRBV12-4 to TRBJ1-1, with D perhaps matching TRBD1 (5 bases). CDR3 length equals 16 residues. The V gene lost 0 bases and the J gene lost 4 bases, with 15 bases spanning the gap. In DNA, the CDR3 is TGTGCCAGCAGTTTAGCGCTAAGGGGAGGTGGCACTGAAGCTTTCTTT. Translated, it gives CASSLALRGGGTEAFF.

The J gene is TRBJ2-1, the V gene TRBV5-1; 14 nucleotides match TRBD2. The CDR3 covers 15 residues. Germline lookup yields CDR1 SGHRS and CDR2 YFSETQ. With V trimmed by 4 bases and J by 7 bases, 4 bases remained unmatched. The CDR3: CASSGGLAGANEQFF. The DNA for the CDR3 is TGCGCCAGCAGCGGGGGACTAGCGGGGGCTAATGAGCAGTTCTTC.

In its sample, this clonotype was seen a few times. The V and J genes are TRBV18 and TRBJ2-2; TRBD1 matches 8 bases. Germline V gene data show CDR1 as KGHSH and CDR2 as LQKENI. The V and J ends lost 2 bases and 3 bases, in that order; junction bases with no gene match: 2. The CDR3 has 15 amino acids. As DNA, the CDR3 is TGTGCCAGCTCACCAGGACAGGGTCACACCGGGGAGCTGTTTTTT. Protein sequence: CASSPGQGHTGELFF.

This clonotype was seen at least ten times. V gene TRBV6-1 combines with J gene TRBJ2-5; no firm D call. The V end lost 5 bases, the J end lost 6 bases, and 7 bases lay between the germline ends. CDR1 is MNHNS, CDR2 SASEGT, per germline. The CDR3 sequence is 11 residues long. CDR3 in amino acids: CASSTGQTQYF. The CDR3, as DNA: TGTGCCAGCAGTACCGGCCAGACCCAGTACTTC.

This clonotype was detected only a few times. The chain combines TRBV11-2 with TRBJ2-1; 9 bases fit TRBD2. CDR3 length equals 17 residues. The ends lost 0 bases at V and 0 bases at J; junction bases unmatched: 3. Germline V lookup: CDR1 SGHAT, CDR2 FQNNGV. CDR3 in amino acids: CASSLDSSGVSYNEQFF. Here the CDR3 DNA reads TGTGCCAGCAGCTTAGATTCTAGCGGGGTCTCCTACAATGAGCAGTTCTTC.

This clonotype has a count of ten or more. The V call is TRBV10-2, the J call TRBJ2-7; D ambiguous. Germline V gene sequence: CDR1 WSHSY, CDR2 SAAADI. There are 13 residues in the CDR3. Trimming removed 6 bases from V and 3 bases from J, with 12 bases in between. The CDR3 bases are TGCGCCAGCAGCGCCAGGAGTTTCTACGAGCAGTACTTC. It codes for CASSARSFYEQYF.